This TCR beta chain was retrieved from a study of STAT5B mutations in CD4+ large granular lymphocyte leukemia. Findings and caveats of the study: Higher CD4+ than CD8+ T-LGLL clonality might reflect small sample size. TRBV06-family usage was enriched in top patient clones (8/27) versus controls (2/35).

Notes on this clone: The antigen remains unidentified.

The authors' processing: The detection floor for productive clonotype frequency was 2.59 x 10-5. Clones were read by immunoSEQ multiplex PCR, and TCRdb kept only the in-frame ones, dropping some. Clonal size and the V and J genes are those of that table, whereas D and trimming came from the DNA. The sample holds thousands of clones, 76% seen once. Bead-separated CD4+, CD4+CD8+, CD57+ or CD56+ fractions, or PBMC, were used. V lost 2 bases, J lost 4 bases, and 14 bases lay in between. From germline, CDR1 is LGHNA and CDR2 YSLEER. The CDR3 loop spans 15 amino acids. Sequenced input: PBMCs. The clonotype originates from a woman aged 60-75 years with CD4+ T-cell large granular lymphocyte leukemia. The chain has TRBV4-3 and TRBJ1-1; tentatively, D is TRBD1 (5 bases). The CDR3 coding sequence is TGCGCCAGCAGCCAACCCCGGGGGAGCGGCACTGAAGCTTTCTTT. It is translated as CASSQPRGSGTEAFF.